This TCR beta chain emerged from a study of cytomegalovirus exposure and HLA in healthy donors. Looking at the study overall: Researchers found that more than 70% of fewer than 450 genotyped donors fell within the Caucasian-associated ancestry cluster.

CDR1 and CDR2 (germline): SGDLS, YYNGEE. The V and J ends lost 4 bases and 2 bases respectively, with 13 bases between them. The length of the CDR3 is 14 residues. This clone was recorded a few times. Primers included in the PCR were 60 Vbeta and 13 Jbeta primers. Only in-frame clones appear in the TCRdb table, and some are missing; sequencing was by immunoSEQ multiplex PCR. The repertoire holds 240,000 or so clones, with around 80% as singletons. The V gene is TRBV9, the J gene TRBJ2-7; tentative D call: TRBD2 (6 bases). The source material was PBMCs. The sequence came from a woman aged 55-75 years in good health and CMV-seropositive. CDR3 sequence reads: CASSSRTKPYEQYF. The CDR3 nucleotides are TGTGCCAGCAGCTCGAGGACTAAGCCCTACGAGCAGTACTTC.